This is a list of T cell receptor beta chains from one sample in a study of neurological immune-mediated disorders. TCRdb reprocessed the 5' RACE reads via MiXCR and lists one record per CDR3 protein. This repertoire shows tens of thousands of distinct CDR3 sequences, roughly 4.9% found once; its top ten account for about 2.2%. The sample consisted of PBMCs. All receptors come from a woman aged 70 to 79 with multiple sclerosis. Both conserved end residues are part of each CDR3. The D gene is left open where the match is weak. Clone size, where shown, is once, few, many, or a class for clones that have expanded.

D gene	V gene	J gene	clone size	CDR3 DNA	CDR3 protein
NA	TRBV4-1	TRBJ2-5	many	TGCGCCAGCAGCCAAGAAGGGGTTATCCAAGAGACCCAGTACTTC	CASSQEGVIQETQYF
TRBD1	TRBV4-3	TRBJ2-2	many	TGCGCCAGCAGCCGGTCGACAGGGGGCTACACCGGGGAGCTGTTTTTT	CASSRSTGGYTGELFF
TRBD2	TRBV20-1	TRBJ2-7	many	TGCAGTGCTAGCCGGACTAGCGGGAACGAGCAGTACTTC	CSASRTSGNEQYF
NA	TRBV4-1	TRBJ2-7	many	TGCGCCAGCAGCTGGGACGGAACCTTCTCCTACGAGCAGTACTTC	CASSWDGTFSYEQYF
NA	TRBV20-1	TRBJ2-1	many	TGCAGTGCTAGAGGGAATACAGGGGAGCAGTTCTTC	CSARGNTGEQFF
TRBD2	TRBV15	TRBJ2-1	many	TGTGCCACCAGCAGCGCTAGCGGGAGTGGCAATGAGCAGTTCTTC	CATSSASGSGNEQFF
NA	TRBV30	TRBJ1-1	many	TGTGCCTGGTACCCACCGAGGCCCCAGGTGGCTTTCTTT	CAWYPPRPQVAFF
NA	TRBV9	TRBJ2-7	many	TGTGCCAGCAGCGTAGAGGGGATATCGACCGGAAAAGTGTACTTC	CASSVEGISTGKVYF
TRBD2	TRBV9	TRBJ2-1	many	TGTGCCAGCAGCCCCCGGACTAGCGGGATCAATGAGCAGTTCTTC	CASSPRTSGINEQFF
TRBD1	TRBV18	TRBJ2-7	NA	TGTGCCAGCTCCTACGGGACAGGGGGCAACGAGCAGTACTTC	CASSYGTGGNEQYF
NA	TRBV6-5	TRBJ2-3	many	TGTGCCAGCAGAGCGGACGTGTCAGATACGCAGTATTTT	CASRADVSDTQYF
TRBD2	TRBV5-1	TRBJ2-7	many	TGCGCCAGCAGCCTACTAAGCGGGGTGACCTACGAGCAGTACTTC	CASSLLSGVTYEQYF
NA	TRBV20-1	TRBJ2-1	NA	TGCAGTGCTAGAGATAGCGGAGGGGGGTACAATGAGCAGTTCTTC	CSARDSGGGYNEQFF
TRBD2	TRBV10-1	TRBJ2-7	many	TGCGCCAGCAGCTCCGGGACTATAAACTACGAGCAGTACTTC	CASSSGTINYEQYF
NA	TRBV20-1	TRBJ1-6	many	TGCAGTGCTAGAGGGCCTCGGGGGTCACCCCTCCACTTT	CSARGPRGSPLHF
NA	TRBV6-1	TRBJ2-2	many	TGTGCCAGCAGCCTACAGGTCTCCGGGGAGCTGTTTTTT	CASSLQVSGELFF
NA	TRBV15	TRBJ2-1	many	TGTGCCACCAGCTACCGCGCAAAGACAGACCTCTACGACAATGAGCAGTTCTTC	CATSYRAKTDLYDNEQFF
TRBD1	TRBV5-4	TRBJ2-7	many	TGTGCCAGCAGCTTGGGGGGGGACAGGGACCCCTACGAGCAGTACTTC	CASSLGGDRDPYEQYF
TRBD1	TRBV7-2	TRBJ1-1	NA	TGTGCCAGCAGCCCGGAGACAGGGCGGAACACTGAAGCTTTCTTT	CASSPETGRNTEAFF
NA	TRBV5-1	TRBJ1-2	many	TGCGCCAGCAGCTTGGCACGGACAGCTAACTATGGCTACACCTTC	CASSLARTANYGYTF
NA	TRBV7-9	TRBJ1-2	many	TGTGCCAGCAGCGCACAGGGTGACAATGGCTACACCTTC	CASSAQGDNGYTF
TRBD1	TRBV11-2	TRBJ2-7	NA	TGTGCCAGCAGCTCCGCCGGGACAGGGGGGGAGCAGTACTTC	CASSSAGTGGEQYF
TRBD1	TRBV5-1	TRBJ1-1	many	TGCGCCAGCACCTTCACAGGGGTGAACACTGAAGCTTTCTTT	CASTFTGVNTEAFF
NA	TRBV18	TRBJ1-2	many	TGTGCCAGCTCACCAGGGGATAACTATGGCTACACCTTC	CASSPGDNYGYTF
NA	TRBV7-9	TRBJ2-3	many	TGTGCCAGCAGCTTAAGAGAGGGGTTGGCGCAGTATTTT	CASSLREGLAQYF
NA	TRBV7-2	TRBJ2-5	few	TGTGCCAGCAGCTTATTTAAGGGGGGGACCCAAGAGACCCAGTACTTC	CASSLFKGGTQETQYF
NA	TRBV5-1	TRBJ1-4	many	TGCGCCAGCAGCTTGGAACAGGGCCGAGAAAAACTGTTTTTT	CASSLEQGREKLFF
NA	TRBV27	TRBJ2-3	few	TGTGCCAGCAGTTTCGGCTATACGCAGTATTTT	CASSFGYTQYF
TRBD2	TRBV20-1	TRBJ2-1	many	TGCAGTGCCCCCGGGGGGACCACGTCGAATGAGCAGTTCTTC	CSAPGGTTSNEQFF
NA	TRBV6-2/TRBV6-3	TRBJ1-1	few	TGTGCCAGTGAGCCGGGCGGCACTGAAGCTTTCTTT	CASEPGGTEAFF
NA	TRBV7-2	TRBJ2-3	NA	TGTGCCAGCAGCGGTCCAGGGAACACAGATACGCAGTATTTT	CASSGPGNTDTQYF
TRBD2	TRBV27	TRBJ2-3	NA	TGTGCCAGCAGTTCTAGCGGGAGGGTCCTGGATACGCAGTATTTT	CASSSSGRVLDTQYF
TRBD1	TRBV5-1	TRBJ1-1	few	TGCGCCAGCAGCTGGGGGGACAGGGGGGAAACTGAAGCTTTCTTT	CASSWGDRGETEAFF
TRBD1	TRBV12-3/TRBV12-4	TRBJ1-5	few	TGTGCCAGCAGTTTAGGGACAGGGGGAATGAATCAGCCCCAGCATTTT	CASSLGTGGMNQPQHF
NA	TRBV6-6	TRBJ2-3	many	TGTGCCAGCAGTTACTCAAGAACTACTGGCACAGATACGCAGTATTTT	CASSYSRTTGTDTQYF
TRBD1	TRBV7-8	TRBJ2-1	many	TGTGCCAGCAGCCCGGGACAGGGAAGCTACAATGAGCAGTTCTTC	CASSPGQGSYNEQFF
NA	TRBV4-1	TRBJ2-1	NA	TGCGCCAGCAGCCAAGATAGGGAAGACAATGAGCAGTTCTTC	CASSQDREDNEQFF